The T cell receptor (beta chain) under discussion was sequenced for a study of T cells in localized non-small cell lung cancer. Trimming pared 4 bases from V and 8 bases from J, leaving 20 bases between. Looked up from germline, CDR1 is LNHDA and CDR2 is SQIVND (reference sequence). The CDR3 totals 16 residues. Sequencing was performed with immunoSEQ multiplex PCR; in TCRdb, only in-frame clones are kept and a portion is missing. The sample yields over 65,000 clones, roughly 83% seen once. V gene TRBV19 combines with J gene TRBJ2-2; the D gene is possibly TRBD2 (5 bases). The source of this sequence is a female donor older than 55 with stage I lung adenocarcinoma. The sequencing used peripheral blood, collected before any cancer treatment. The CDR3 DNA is TGTGCCAGTAGTACCACCCGGGGTCCTCGGGATGGGGAGCTGTTTTTT. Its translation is CASSTTRGPRDGELFF.